This T cell receptor (beta chain) was obtained from a study of cytomegalovirus exposure and HLA in healthy donors. PCR used 60 Vbeta primers and 13 Jbeta primers. Assay used: immunoSEQ multiplex PCR; TCRdb lists only in-frame clones, some missing. The table includes 200,000 to 250,000 clones, around 86% detected once. Sequenced material: PBMCs. This clonotype was obtained from a woman in her forties in good health and CMV-seronegative.

The CDR3, as DNA: TGTGCCTGGAGTGTTGAAGCGGGAGCGGGCGGGGAGCTGTTTTTT. Translation: CAWSVEAGAGGELFF. V is TRBV30 and J is TRBJ2-2; 8 bases agree with TRBD2. V shed 0 bases and J 7 bases; nucleotides not matched to a gene: 7. Germline lookup yields CDR1 GTSNPN and CDR2 SVGIG (reference sequence). The CDR3 totals 15 residues.